Listed below are T cell receptor beta chains from one sample, sequenced in a study of control samples from healthy donors and cancer patients. Profiling relied on immunoSEQ multiplex PCR, and the TCRdb table lists in-frame clones only, not all of them. Of about 110,000 clones listed, approximately 88% are singletons. Material for sequencing was PBMCs. Every receptor here comes from a woman aged 55-75 years with lung cancer. The CDR3 runs from the conserved cysteine through the conserved F or W. For some rows the clone size is stated as once, few or many, or as a class when expanded; others skip it.

>TRBV5-6|NA|TRBJ1-5
CASSSGHNQPQHF
>TRBV6-5|NA|TRBJ1-1
CASSLGQLNTEAFF
>TRBV6-2/TRBV6-3|NA|TRBJ1-5
CASSYILGHPSNQPQHF
>TRBV7-9|NA|TRBJ1-2
CASSPQGEGGYTF
>TRBV5-1|NA|TRBJ2-1
CASSLGLAGTYNEQFF
>TRBV27|once|TRBJ2-1
CASSLASGSYEQFF
>TRBV7-9|NA|TRBJ1-1
CASSLRDLSGGEAFF
>TRBV6-5|NA|TRBJ1-2
CASSPGIGYTF
>TRBV15|NA|TRBJ2-6
CATSPTGTGANVLTF
>TRBV2|NA|TRBJ1-2
CASSLTGRNGYTF
>TRBV6-2/TRBV6-3|NA|TRBJ2-1
CASSYERSTPFF
>TRBV3-1/TRBV3-2|NA|TRBJ2-7
CASSHEGLFYEQYF
>TRBV7-6|NA|TRBJ2-5
CASSLGGQGAGSQYF
>TRBV5-1|NA|TRBJ2-1
CASSLALAGAGEQFF
>TRBV6-2/TRBV6-3|NA|TRBJ1-1
CASSYDGGADTEAFF
>TRBV5-4|NA|TRBJ2-5
CASSLFAQGAGETQYF
>TRBV30|NA|TRBJ1-2
CARWDSVFYGYTF
>TRBV5-5|NA|TRBJ2-7
CASSTNRGPSYEQYF
>TRBV5-1|NA|TRBJ2-3
CASSLEGTGGTQYF
>TRBV7-9|NA|TRBJ1-3
CASSQGQGADTIYF
>TRBV12-3/TRBV12-4|NA|TRBJ1-6
CASSTHNNSPLHF
>TRBV6-2/TRBV6-3|few|TRBJ1-5
CASSRRDRGSIYHQPQHF
>TRBV14|once|TRBJ1-4
CASSSNRNEKLFF
>TRBV2|NA|TRBJ2-6
CASRQDSGANVLTF
>TRBV27|NA|TRBJ2-5
CASSLANNLGETQYF
>TRBV6-2/TRBV6-3|NA|TRBJ1-1
CASSYVAGAATEAFF
>TRBV13|NA|TRBJ2-7
CASSLGRTSGRDHEQYF
>TRBV19|few|TRBJ1-5
CASSEGWDQPQHF
>TRBV5-6|NA|TRBJ2-7
CASSAGQGRSYEQYF
>TRBV7-2|NA|TRBJ2-7
CASSPLDREYEQYF
>TRBV21-1|NA|TRBJ2-4
CASSKGGGRGVGAKNIQYF
>TRBV5-4|NA|TRBJ2-3
CASSRTSGGLSTDTQYF
>TRBV12-3/TRBV12-4|NA|TRBJ1-1
CASSKVLNTEAFF
>TRBV5-1|NA|TRBJ2-5
CASSLWQQETQYF
>TRBV18|NA|TRBJ1-2
CASSPTPDRDGYGYTF
>TRBV12-3/TRBV12-4|NA|TRBJ2-5
CASRSGVETQYF
>TRBV7-2|NA|TRBJ1-4
CASSFSGTGLEGEKLFF
>TRBV11-3|NA|TRBJ2-6
CASRAGAAGANVLTF
>TRBV24-1|few|TRBJ1-5
CATSDDRGQGQPQHF
>TRBV24-1|NA|TRBJ1-3
CATSDAGATGNTIYF
>TRBV5-4|few|TRBJ2-1
CASSLEWGGDNEQFF
>TRBV19|NA|TRBJ1-5
CASSPWTGGSNQPQHF
>TRBV5-1|NA|TRBJ1-6
CASSLEGVNSPLHF
>TRBV28|once|TRBJ1-2
CASSPYRGGYGYTF
>TRBV18|NA|TRBJ2-7
CATPRAGLHEQYF
>TRBV18|NA|TRBJ2-7
CASSPPGTGGEEQYF
>TRBV4-2|NA|TRBJ2-2
CASSQEAPSQTAGGPFTGELFF
>TRBV18|NA|TRBJ2-4
CASSRTGDAKNIQYF
>TRBV19|once|TRBJ1-1
CASSIREGIDTEAFF
>TRBV18|NA|TRBJ2-7
CASSPRAGLSYEQYF